The 9 T cell receptor beta chains below all came from one sample that was sequenced in a study of OX40 agonist ivuxolimab in advanced cancers. Method: immunoSEQ multiplex PCR; TCRdb's copy keeps in-frame clones and lacks some. The profile shows about 110,000 clones, about nine tenths of them singletons. Sequencing was performed on CD4+ or CD8+ T cells sorted from blood, taken in a trial of the OX40 agonist ivuxolimab. The source of these receptors is an adult with an advanced solid tumor such as melanoma, head and neck, liver or kidney cancer.

The CDR3 here is CASSLWQSGNQPQHF. CDR3 coding DNA: TGTGCCAGCAGCTTGTGGCAGTCGGGCAATCAGCCCCAGCATTTT. The chain uses TRBV5-6 and TRBJ1-5; the D is unclear. The CDR3 loop spans 15 amino acids. Germline lookup yields CDR1 SGHDT and CDR2 YYEEEE. The V end was cut by 1 base, the J end by 2 bases, with 10 bases between.

The V call is TRBV11-2, the J call TRBJ1-2, with D tentatively TRBD1 (5 bases). V gave up 0 bases and J gave up 2 bases, with 13 bases separating them. CDR3 length: 16 residues. Germline-derived CDR1 and CDR2 are SGHAT and FQNNGV. The CDR3 sequence is CASSLDGGARNYGYTF. The CDR3 region has the DNA TGTGCCAGCAGCTTAGATGGAGGGGCCCGAAACTATGGCTACACCTTC. Full variable domain (rest looked up from reference TRBV11-2 and TRBJ1-2): EAGVAQSPRYKIIEKRQSVAFWCNPISGHATLYWYQQILGQGPKLLIQFQNNGVVDDSQLPKDRFSAERLKGVDSTLKIQPAKLEDSAVYLCASSLDGGARNYGYTFGSGTRLTVV.

The chain has TRBV2 and TRBJ1-1, with a possible D match to TRBD1 (5 bases). This CDR3 has 14 amino acids. The germline V gene has CDR1 SNHLY and CDR2 FYNNEI. Trimming removed 6 bases at V and 0 bases at J, with 11 bases between. CDR3 loop: CASRQGTMNTEAFF. The CDR3 nucleotides read TGTGCCAGCAGGCAGGGAACAATGAACACTGAAGCTTTCTTT.

CDR3 loop: CASSATGVLSQPQHF. CDR3 nucleotides: TGTGCCAGCAGTGCGACAGGGGTATTGAGTCAGCCCCAGCATTTT. J is TRBJ1-5 and V is TRBV6-1; 8 bases match TRBD1. With 4 bases clipped from V and 6 bases from J, the junction kept 8 bases outside the gene matches. The CDR3 consists of 15 residues. CDR1 is MNHNS, CDR2 SASEGT, per germline.

The chain combines TRBV2 with TRBJ2-3, with D unresolved. The CDR3 runs to 14 residues. The germline V gene has CDR1 SNHLY and CDR2 FYNNEI. V shed 7 bases and J shed 2 bases, with 13 bases lying between them. In nucleotides, the CDR3 is TGTGCCAGCATGGGTGGCATTTTCACAGATACGCAGTATTTT. Its protein product is CASMGGIFTDTQYF.

The chain combines TRBV28 with TRBJ1-1; 9 nucleotides align to TRBD1. V gave up 5 bases and J gave up 5 bases; unmatched junction bases: 6. Germline lookup yields CDR1 MDHEN and CDR2 SYDVKM. The CDR3 contains 14 residues. The CDR3 spells CASSMTGGRTEAFF. The CDR3, as DNA: TGTGCCAGCAGTATGACAGGGGGGAGGACTGAAGCTTTCTTT.

The rearrangement joins TRBV29-1 to TRBJ1-1; a weak D match, TRBD1 (5 bases). V lost 6 bases and J lost 4, with 15 bases in between. CDR3 length: 13 amino acids. Germline assignment: CDR1 SQVTM and CDR2 ANQGSEA. CDR3 sequence: CSVSRDQGTEAFF. CDR3 sequence (DNA): TGCAGCGTAAGCAGGGATCAGGGCACTGAAGCTTTCTTT.

The chain couples TRBV7-9 to TRBJ1-1; tentatively, D is TRBD1 (5 bases). Germline CDR1 reads SEHNR; CDR2 reads FQNEAQ (reference sequence). The CDR3 runs 15 residues. The V gene lost 5 bases and the J gene lost 1 base, with 14 bases spanning the gap. DNA for the CDR3: TGTGCCAGCAGCCCGGGGGGGACGGCGAACACTGAAGCTTTCTTT. It is translated as CASSPGGTANTEAFF.

The genes are TRBV25-1 and TRBJ2-7; D is possibly TRBD1 (5 bases). The CDR3 spans 14 residues. V was shortened by 7 bases and J by 2 bases, with 15 bases between the two germline ends. From germline, CDR1 is MGHDK and CDR2 SYGVNS. CDR3 DNA: TGTGCCAGCACCTCCGGACACCCCGCCTACGAGCAGTACTTC. It is translated as CASTSGHPAYEQYF.